The clone carrying this T cell receptor (beta chain) was seen repeatedly, ten times or more. Its antigen is undetermined. Samples came from axillary lymph nodes draining the breast cancer. TCRdb analysed the multiplex PCR reads with MiXCR anew, one entry per CDR3 protein. The table lists under 150,000 distinct CDR3 sequences, approximately 22% of them singletons, with 2.2% in the top ten. The data belong to a study of breast tumors, draining lymph nodes, adjacent tissues. Findings and limits, study-wide: Findings are consistent with lymph node origin and intratumoral expansion of most tumor T cells.

Trimming removed 4 bases from V and 8 bases from J; junction bases left unmatched: 9. The length of the CDR3 is 15 residues. Germline V gene sequence: CDR1 SGHKS, CDR2 YYEKEE (reference sequence). This chain joins TRBV5-5 and TRBJ2-1, with TRBD2 matching over 10 bases. This clonotype was obtained from a female donor with breast cancer. Some clones in this sample may be carry-over from other donors' samples. Sequenced material: axillary lymph node tissue. The CDR3 here is CASSLLASGSDEQFF. Here the CDR3 DNA reads TGTGCCAGCAGCCTCTTGGCTAGCGGGAGCGATGAGCAGTTCTTC.